This is a list of T cell receptor beta chains from one sample in a study of cytomegalovirus exposure and HLA in healthy donors. Data came from immunoSEQ multiplex PCR; TCRdb stores just in-frame clones and leaves some out. This sample has roughly 190,000 clones; about 62% occur once, and the top ten carry around 2.9%. Sequencing input: PBMCs. The receptors were gathered from a man aged 40-49 years in good health and CMV-seronegative. Each CDR3 is given with its conserved first and last residue. A D gene is named only where the DNA matches it firmly. A row's size may be missing; if present it is once, few, many or a size class.

j_gene: TRBJ1-2
len: 14
v_gene: TRBV6-5
abundance: few
d_gene: NA
CDR3aa: CASRSTGNQYGYTF
CDR3nt: TGTGCCAGCAGATCAACAGGGAATCAATACGGCTACACCTTC

j_gene: TRBJ2-3
len: 13
v_gene: TRBV18
abundance: few
d_gene: NA
CDR3aa: CASSPDTPDTQYF
CDR3nt: TGTGCCAGCTCACCGGACACACCAGATACGCAGTATTTT

j_gene: TRBJ2-5
len: 13
v_gene: TRBV6-1
abundance: NA
d_gene: NA
CDR3aa: CATTLDRGETQYF
CDR3nt: TGTGCCACCACCCTCGACCGCGGAGAGACCCAGTACTTC

j_gene: TRBJ1-5
len: 15
v_gene: TRBV5-4
abundance: NA
d_gene: NA
CDR3aa: CASSPEPGVGQPQHF
CDR3nt: TGTGCCAGCAGCCCAGAACCAGGGGTGGGCCAGCCCCAGCATTTT

j_gene: TRBJ1-1
len: 11
v_gene: TRBV30
abundance: once
d_gene: NA
CDR3aa: CAWSVQRGTFF
CDR3nt: TGTGCCTGGAGTGTACAGCGGGGGACTTTCTTT

j_gene: TRBJ2-7
len: 14
v_gene: TRBV6-6
abundance: NA
d_gene: NA
CDR3aa: CASSTTGITYEQYF
CDR3nt: TGTGCCAGCAGTACCACAGGGATTACCTACGAGCAGTACTTC

j_gene: TRBJ1-5
len: 15
v_gene: TRBV19
abundance: NA
d_gene: TRBD1
CDR3aa: CASSIRGQGLEPQHF
CDR3nt: TGTGCCAGTAGTATTCGGGGACAGGGTCTGGAGCCCCAGCATTTT

j_gene: TRBJ2-7
len: 16
v_gene: TRBV5-1
abundance: NA
d_gene: TRBD2
CDR3aa: CASSLIRASGSNEQYF
CDR3nt: TGCGCCAGCAGCTTGATCAGGGCTAGCGGGAGCAACGAGCAGTACTTC

j_gene: TRBJ1-2
len: 15
v_gene: TRBV11-2
abundance: NA
d_gene: NA
CDR3aa: CASSLERGSNYGYTF
CDR3nt: TGTGCCAGCAGCTTAGAAAGGGGCTCTAACTATGGCTACACCTTC

j_gene: TRBJ2-7
len: 17
v_gene: TRBV5-8
abundance: NA
d_gene: NA
CDR3aa: CASTLNWGRQGSYEQYF
CDR3nt: TGTGCCAGCACCCTTAACTGGGGTCGGCAGGGCTCCTACGAGCAGTACTTC

j_gene: TRBJ2-1
len: 14
v_gene: TRBV10-3
abundance: NA
d_gene: TRBD2
CDR3aa: CATAPGGLGNEQFF
CDR3nt: TGTGCCACAGCACCGGGGGGGTTGGGCAATGAGCAGTTCTTC

j_gene: TRBJ2-1
len: 11
v_gene: TRBV19
abundance: few
d_gene: NA
CDR3aa: CASSGVNEQFF
CDR3nt: TGTGCCAGCTCGGGGGTGAATGAGCAGTTCTTC

j_gene: TRBJ2-3
len: 18
v_gene: TRBV12-2
abundance: NA
d_gene: NA
CDR3aa: CASRLLHGRGPSTDTQYF
CDR3nt: TGTGCAAGTCGCTTACTACACGGGCGGGGGCCAAGCACAGATACGCAGTATTTT

j_gene: TRBJ2-7
len: 15
v_gene: TRBV5-1
abundance: NA
d_gene: TRBD2
CDR3aa: CASSLVVAGSYEQYF
CDR3nt: TGCGCCAGCAGCTTGGTAGTAGCGGGCTCCTACGAGCAGTACTTC

j_gene: TRBJ1-4
len: 16
v_gene: TRBV6-6
abundance: few
d_gene: TRBD1
CDR3aa: CASSSPDRPTNEKLFF
CDR3nt: TGTGCCAGCAGTTCTCCGGACAGGCCAACTAATGAAAAACTGTTTTTT

j_gene: TRBJ2-7
len: 13
v_gene: TRBV11-2
abundance: NA
d_gene: TRBD1
CDR3aa: CASSLDRDRAGYF
CDR3nt: TGTGCCAGCAGCTTAGACCGGGACAGGGCTGGGTACTTC

j_gene: TRBJ1-2
len: 12
v_gene: TRBV5-4
abundance: NA
d_gene: NA
CDR3aa: CASSPDSYGYTF
CDR3nt: TGTGCCAGCAGCCCGGACAGCTATGGCTACACCTTC

j_gene: TRBJ2-3
len: 20
v_gene: TRBV4-3
abundance: NA
d_gene: TRBD2
CDR3aa: CASSLTAGTSGSRWADTQYF
CDR3nt: TGCGCCAGCAGCCTCACCGCCGGGACTAGCGGGAGTCGTTGGGCAGATACGCAGTATTTT

j_gene: TRBJ2-5
len: 15
v_gene: TRBV7-9
abundance: NA
d_gene: TRBD1
CDR3aa: CSSSSATGRSETQYF
CDR3nt: TGTTCCAGCAGCTCGGCGACAGGGCGTAGTGAGACCCAGTACTTC

j_gene: TRBJ2-1
len: 19
v_gene: TRBV19
abundance: once
d_gene: TRBD1
CDR3aa: CASALSPSRDRTIYNEQFF
CDR3nt: TGTGCCAGCGCCCTTAGCCCCTCTCGGGACAGGACAATTTACAATGAGCAGTTCTTC

j_gene: TRBJ2-1
len: 15
v_gene: TRBV7-3
abundance: NA
d_gene: TRBD2
CDR3aa: CASSLTAGGPYEQFF
CDR3nt: TGTGCCAGCAGCTTAACAGCGGGAGGGCCGTATGAGCAGTTCTTC

j_gene: TRBJ1-2
len: 13
v_gene: TRBV18
abundance: NA
d_gene: TRBD1
CDR3aa: CASSPDRDYGYTF
CDR3nt: TGTGCCAGCTCGCCCGACAGGGACTATGGCTACACCTTC

j_gene: TRBJ2-3
len: 14
v_gene: TRBV6-1
abundance: NA
d_gene: TRBD2
CDR3aa: CASSERLADDAQYF
CDR3nt: TGTGCCAGCAGTGAACGACTAGCGGACGATGCGCAGTATTTT

j_gene: TRBJ2-2
len: 15
v_gene: TRBV12-5
abundance: NA
d_gene: TRBD2
CDR3aa: CASGRTSGSRGELFF
CDR3nt: TGTGCTAGTGGGCGGACTAGCGGGAGTAGGGGGGAGCTGTTTTTT

j_gene: TRBJ1-1
len: 16
v_gene: TRBV19
abundance: NA
d_gene: TRBD1
CDR3aa: CASSIVGGTGGTEAFF
CDR3nt: TGTGCCAGTAGTATAGTGGGGGGTACAGGGGGCACTGAAGCTTTCTTT

j_gene: TRBJ2-3
len: 15
v_gene: TRBV19
abundance: few
d_gene: TRBD2
CDR3aa: CASKSGRAGEDTQYF
CDR3nt: TGTGCCAGTAAGAGCGGGAGGGCCGGTGAAGATACGCAGTATTTT

j_gene: TRBJ1-4
len: 12
v_gene: TRBV7-9
abundance: NA
d_gene: NA
CDR3aa: CAYGRGEEKLFF
CDR3nt: TGTGCTTATGGACGGGGGGAAGAAAAACTGTTTTTT

j_gene: TRBJ1-1
len: 15
v_gene: TRBV4-3
abundance: NA
d_gene: TRBD1
CDR3aa: CASSQAGTGGAEAFF
CDR3nt: TGCGCCAGCAGCCAGGCCGGGACAGGGGGGGCTGAAGCTTTCTTT

j_gene: TRBJ2-3
len: 15
v_gene: TRBV7-9
abundance: NA
d_gene: TRBD1
CDR3aa: CASSLGDSNTDTQYF
CDR3nt: TGTGCCAGCAGCTTGGGGGACAGTAACACAGATACGCAGTATTTT

j_gene: TRBJ2-7
len: 13
v_gene: TRBV7-9
abundance: once
d_gene: NA
CDR3aa: CASSLNRVHEQYF
CDR3nt: TGTGCCAGCAGCTTAAACAGGGTCCACGAGCAGTACTTC

j_gene: TRBJ2-3
len: 15
v_gene: TRBV6-5
abundance: NA
d_gene: TRBD2
CDR3aa: CASSGRLAGTDTQYF
CDR3nt: TGTGCCAGCAGTGGCAGACTAGCGGGCACAGATACGCAGTATTTT

j_gene: TRBJ2-6
len: 17
v_gene: TRBV18
abundance: NA
d_gene: TRBD1
CDR3aa: CASSRGQGNSGANVLTF
CDR3nt: TGTGCCAGCTCACGGGGACAGGGAAACTCTGGGGCCAACGTCCTGACTTTC

j_gene: TRBJ2-1
len: 13
v_gene: TRBV6-5
abundance: NA
d_gene: NA
CDR3aa: CASSYSGVREQFF
CDR3nt: TGTGCCAGCAGTTACTCAGGGGTTCGGGAGCAGTTCTTC